Reported below is one T cell receptor beta chain. Profiled with immunoSEQ multiplex PCR; TCRdb holds only in-frame clones, not every one. The sample contains fewer than 150,000 clones, roughly 90% of which appear only once. The data belong to a study of blood T cell repertoires in COVID-19. V was clipped by 0 bases and J by 2 bases; unmatched bases: 5. CDR1 is SGHKS and CDR2 is YYEKEE in the germline V gene (reference sequence). There are 16 residues in the CDR3. The specimen sequenced was peripheral blood. The rearrangement links TRBV5-5 to TRBJ2-7; 10 bases match TRBD1. This clonotype was sampled from a man aged 50 or older with active or convalescent COVID-19. CDR3 nucleotides: TGTGCCAGCAGCTTGGAATCGGACAGGGGGACCTACGAGCAGTACTTC. This gives the protein CASSLESDRGTYEQYF.